The 26 T cell receptor beta chains below come from one sample, sequenced in a study of CD8 T cells in Susac syndrome. The authors reverse transcribed roughly 0.5 to 1 ug RNA with random hexamers. MiXCR was run by TCRdb on the immunoSEQ multiplex PCR reads, yielding one entry per CDR3 protein. The data hold about 160,000 distinct CDR3 sequences, with roughly 94% observed a single time. Sequenced input: CD4+ T cells from PBMCs. The receptors were gathered from a human donor with multiple sclerosis.

The chain combines TRBV19 with TRBJ1-5; perhaps TRBD1 as D (5 bases). V lost 11 bases and J 5 bases, leaving 19 bases between the germline ends. CDR1 LNHDA and CDR2 SQIVND come from the germline V gene (reference sequence). CDR3 length: 14 amino acids. The CDR3 here is CAAGGSRIYQPQHF. CDR3 nucleotides: TGTGCCGCCGGGGGGTCGCGAATCTATCAGCCCCAGCATTTT.

The chain links TRBV12-3 or TRBV12-4 to TRBJ2-7; D unresolved. V lost 7 bases, J lost 5 bases, and 18 bases lay in between. This CDR3 has 14 amino acids. The CDR3 DNA sequence: TGTGCCAGCACCCAGGACCGGGTCCGCAACGAGCAGTACTTC. Amino acid sequence: CASTQDRVRNEQYF.

The V gene is TRBV3-1, the J gene TRBJ1-1; D gene uncertain. This CDR3 is built from 14 residues. Trimming removed 4 bases at V and 7 bases at J, with 16 bases between. CDR1 and CDR2 from the germline V gene are LGHDT and YNNKEL (reference sequence). The CDR3 loop reads CASSPLDGTSEAFF. The CDR3 DNA reads as TGTGCCAGCAGCCCCCTGGACGGTACCAGTGAAGCTTTCTTT.

Written as DNA, the CDR3 is TGTGCCAGCAGTGGCCCCGGGACAGTGGGTGGCTACACCTTC. Translating gives CASSGPGTVGGYTF. The chain recombines TRBV7-9 with TRBJ1-2, with 7 bases aligning to TRBD1. This CDR3 has 14 amino acids. The germline gives CDR1 SEHNR, CDR2 FQNEAQ (reference sequence). The trim removed 6 bases at V and 7 bases at J, leaving 11 bases unmatched.

The V call is TRBV3-1, the J call TRBJ1-2; D unresolved. Germline V CDR1 and CDR2: LGHDT, YNNKEL (reference sequence). This CDR3 has 14 amino acids. V lost 7 bases and J lost 2, with 14 bases in between. CDR3 in DNA: TGTGCCAGCACTCGGACGGCGGGCAACTATGGCTACACCTTC. Translated: CASTRTAGNYGYTF.

The genes are TRBV30 and TRBJ2-5; tentative D call: TRBD2 (6 bases). V was pared by 1 base and J by 3 bases, with 15 bases between. CDR1 and CDR2 from the germline V gene are GTSNPN and SVGIG (reference sequence). The CDR3 spans 15 residues. The CDR3 loop is CAWSGGTYGKETQYF. The CDR3 DNA follows: TGTGCCTGGAGTGGAGGGACTTACGGGAAAGAGACCCAGTACTTC. The whole variable domain, remainder taken from reference TRBV30 and TRBJ2-5, is SQTIHQWPATLVQPVGSPLSLECTVEGTSNPNLYWYRQAAGRGLQLLFYSVGIGQISSEVPQNLSASRPQDRQFILSSKKLLLSDSGFYLCAWSGGTYGKETQYFGPGTRLLVL.

This chain connects TRBV19 to TRBJ1-5, with D possibly being TRBD1 (5 bases). The germline gives CDR1 LNHDA, CDR2 SQIVND (reference sequence). There are 15 residues in the CDR3. V dropped 2 bases and J dropped 1 base, with 9 bases sitting between them. The CDR3 DNA is TGTGCCAGTAGTATATTCTGGGGGAGCAATCAGCCCCAGCATTTT. Amino acid sequence: CASSIFWGSNQPQHF.

The chain joins TRBV20-1 to TRBJ1-1; a weak D match, TRBD1 (6 bases). V dropped 6 bases and J dropped 0 bases, with 20 bases sitting between them. Germline CDR1 reads DFQATT; CDR2 reads SNEGSKA (reference sequence). The CDR3 extends over 16 amino acids. The CDR3 DNA reads as TGCAGTGCCACGAAGCTTACCAGGGGCATGAACACTGAAGCTTTCTTT. Residues: CSATKLTRGMNTEAFF.

This sequence joins TRBV29-1 and TRBJ1-1; possible D gene TRBD1, 5 bases. Germline loops: CDR1 SQVTM, CDR2 ANQGSEA. With 4 bases removed from V and 5 bases from J, the gap between germline ends came to 8 bases. This CDR3 has 11 amino acids. DNA of the CDR3: TGCAGCGTTGGAGGGGAGACTGAAGCTTTCTTT. Its protein product is CSVGGETEAFF. Based on the CDR3 plus reference TRBV29-1 and TRBJ1-1, the full variable domain is SAVISQKPSRDICQRGTSLTIQCQVDSQVTMMFWYRQQPGQSLTLIATANQGSEATYESGFVIDKFPISRPNLTFSTLTVSNMSPEDSSIYLCSVGGETEAFFGQGTRLTVV.

The chain joins TRBV6-5 to TRBJ2-3; D is unresolved. Per the germline V gene, CDR1 is MNHEY and CDR2 is SVGAGI. V gave up 1 base and J gave up 2 bases, with 7 bases separating them. This CDR3 is built from 14 residues. The CDR3 coding sequence is TGTGCCAGCAGTTACTACAGAAACACAGATACGCAGTATTTT. Encoded protein: CASSYYRNTDTQYF.

As DNA, the CDR3 is TGTGCCAGCAGTTTGGGGGCCCCTTACGGCTACACCTTC. It codes for CASSLGAPYGYTF. The chain carries TRBV12-3 or TRBV12-4 and TRBJ1-2, with D tentatively TRBD1 (6 bases). V gave up 3 bases and J gave up 8 bases, with 13 bases separating them. The CDR3 has 13 amino acids.

The rearrangement links TRBV28 to TRBJ2-1; D ambiguous. Trimming took off 8 bases at V and 3 bases at J, with 8 bases between the two ends. CDR3 size: 12 residues. From germline, CDR1 is MDHEN and CDR2 SYDVKM. The CDR3 region is CASGNNYNEQFF. In nucleotides, the CDR3 is TGTGCCAGCGGAAATAACTACAATGAGCAGTTCTTC.

This chain links TRBV18 with TRBJ1-4; 7 nucleotides align to TRBD1. This CDR3 is 14 amino acids long. Germline loops: CDR1 KGHSH, CDR2 LQKENI. Trimming at V came to 6 bases and at J to 3 bases, leaving 4 bases not matched to a gene. The CDR3 protein is CASSSGTANEKLFF. The CDR3 bases are TGTGCCAGCTCTTCCGGGACAGCTAATGAAAAACTGTTTTTT.

This clonotype was counted a single time. The genes are TRBV18 and TRBJ2-7; the match to TRBD2 covers 8 bases. Germline V gene data show CDR1 as KGHSH and CDR2 as LQKENI. The V gene end was trimmed by 3 bases and the J gene end by 7 bases; junction bases not matched to a gene: 8. The CDR3 is made up of 14 amino acids. The CDR3 region has the DNA TGTGCCAGCTCACCCCCGGGACTAGTTCGGGAGCAGTACTTC. It translates to CASSPPGLVREQYF.

The chain joins TRBV7-9 to TRBJ1-2, with TRBD1 as a possible D gene (5 bases). Germline values: CDR1 SEHNR, CDR2 FQNEAQ (reference sequence). The V gene lost 3 bases and the J gene lost 2 bases, with 10 bases spanning the gap. The CDR3 is 14 residues long. The CDR3 sequence is CASSFFGANYGYTF. CDR3 DNA sequence: TGTGCCAGCAGCTTTTTTGGGGCGAACTATGGCTACACCTTC.

This chain uses TRBV6-5 with TRBJ1-3; 10 bases map to TRBD1. The germline gives CDR1 MNHEY, CDR2 SVGAGI. The CDR3 is made up of 15 amino acids. The V gene end was trimmed by 0 bases and the J gene end by 8 bases; junction bases not matched to a gene: 4. CDR3 nucleotides: TGTGCCAGCAGTTACTCAGGGACAGGGGAAGACACCATATATTTT. Protein: CASSYSGTGEDTIYF.

For this clonotype: The junction differs from germline at one of its ends, possibly a read error. The genes are TRBV11-2 and TRBJ2-5; D remains unclear. The CDR3 length is 13 residues. Per germline, CDR1 SGHAT and CDR2 FQNNGV. As DNA, the CDR3 is TGTGCCAGCAGCTTGGAAGGGCAAGGGACCCAGTACTTC. This translates into CASSLEGQGTQYF.

The chain joins TRBV5-1 to TRBJ2-2; perhaps TRBD2 as D (5 bases). The V end lost 0 bases, the J end lost 3 bases, and 6 bases lay between the germline ends. The CDR3 covers 14 residues. Looked up from germline, CDR1 is SGHRS and CDR2 is YFSETQ. Here the CDR3 DNA reads TGCGCCAGCAGCTTGGGGACTTACACCGGGGAGCTGTTTTTT. Its protein is CASSLGTYTGELFF.

V gene TRBV27 combines with J gene TRBJ2-1; 9 bases match TRBD2. The J segment lost 8 bases and the V segment lost 8 bases, leaving 7 bases of the junction unmatched. The germline CDR1 and CDR2 sequences are MNHEY and SMNVEV (reference sequence). The CDR3 runs 13 residues. The CDR3 sequence: CASRLAGADEQFF. The CDR3 DNA reads as TGTGCCAGCCGATTAGCGGGGGCCGATGAGCAGTTCTTC.

This chain joins TRBV6-5 and TRBJ1-1; D is ambiguous. Trimming pared 0 bases from V and 1 base from J, leaving 9 bases between. Looked up from germline, CDR1 is MNHEY and CDR2 is SVGAGI. The CDR3 length is 15 residues. CDR3 in DNA: TGTGCCAGCAGTTACTCCCCGAAGCGGAACACTGAAGCTTTCTTT. Its protein is CASSYSPKRNTEAFF.

The rearrangement links TRBV4-1 to TRBJ2-2; the D is unclear. The V gene lost 3 bases and the J gene lost 5 bases, with 13 bases spanning the gap. The germline V gene has CDR1 MGHRA and CDR2 YSYEKL. The CDR3 is 15 residues long. As DNA, the CDR3 is TGCGCCAGCAGCCACTGGGAATCTAATACCGGGGAGCTGTTTTTT. It specifies CASSHWESNTGELFF.

The chain combines TRBV29-1 with TRBJ2-3; D gene ambiguous. Germline V gives CDR1 SQVTM, CDR2 ANQGSEA. V lost 7 bases and J 0 bases, leaving 8 bases between the germline ends. CDR3 length: 12 residues. CDR3 region: CSGVWSTDTQYF. CDR3 nucleotides: TGCAGCGGGGTTTGGAGCACAGATACGCAGTATTTT.

The chain carries TRBV3-1 and TRBJ2-5, with D uncertain. Germline V gives CDR1 LGHDT, CDR2 YNNKEL (reference sequence). V was clipped by 1 base and J by 4 bases, with 7 bases between them. The length of the CDR3 is 13 residues. The CDR3 DNA reads as TGTGCCAGCAGCCAAGCCGGCCCAGAGACCCAGTACTTC. It specifies CASSQAGPETQYF.

This chain joins TRBV27 and TRBJ2-2, with D hard to call. Germline loops: CDR1 MNHEY, CDR2 SMNVEV (reference sequence). CDR3 size: 16 residues. Trimming took 2 bases from V and 0 from J, leaving 10 bases between them. CDR3 sequence: CASSLKGPTNTGELFF. The CDR3 DNA is TGTGCCAGCAGTTTAAAAGGGCCGACGAACACCGGGGAGCTGTTTTTT.

The chain links TRBV28 to TRBJ2-7; 7 bases fit TRBD1. With 6 bases clipped from V and 2 bases from J, the junction kept 4 bases outside the gene matches. The CDR3 runs 13 residues. Germline V lookup: CDR1 MDHEN, CDR2 SYDVKM. CDR3 sequence (DNA): TGTGCCAGCAGAAGGACAGGCCCCTACGAGCAGTACTTC. As protein: CASRRTGPYEQYF.

The sample holds a few counts of this clonotype. Here the CDR3 reads CASSQGGNYGYTF. CDR3 DNA: TGTGCCAGCAGCCAAGGGGGAAACTATGGCTACACCTTC. The rearrangement uses TRBV3-1 and TRBJ1-2; D not resolved. This CDR3 is 13 amino acids long. With 1 base removed from V and 2 bases from J, the gap between germline ends came to 5 bases. Germline CDR1 reads LGHDT; CDR2 reads YNNKEL (reference sequence). The full variable domain, rest sourced from reference TRBV3-1 and TRBJ1-2, is DTAVSQTPKYLVTQMGNDKSIKCEQNLGHDTMYWYKQDSKKFLKIMFSYNNKELIINETVPNRFSPKSPDKAHLNLHINSLELGDSAVYFCASSQGGNYGYTFGSGTRLTVV.